This T cell receptor beta chain was recorded in a study of metastatic and nonmetastatic thyroid tumors (dated by TCRdb to 2020 to 2021). Regarding the study in general: For patients with malignant and with benign thyroid disease, the researchers compared repertoires between peripheral blood samples and tumor or nodule tissue samples.

The library relied on PCR. TCRdb names Illumina HiSeq 4000 as the instrument used. High-throughput sequencing was used to profile the TCR beta-chain CDR3 region of every patient. Regarding the original processing steps: CDR3 differences across clinicopathological groups were used to build a classifier for discriminating distant-metastatic papillary thyroid cancer patients. The Shannon index was used to assess repertoire diversity, and the Morisita-Horn index was used to assess tumor-blood repertoire similarity. TCRdb's own reprocessing of the public reads used fastp at Q25 and MiXCR and kept productive beta chains. The V and J calls here are based on TCRdb, not the publication. For this sample there are fewer than 13,000 clones; over 25% appear just once. The top ten clones comprise approximately 9.8% of the sample. By how much of the sample it makes up, this clone is medium-sized (0.01 to 0.1%). What antigen it recognizes has not been identified. Base qualities were left out, and no much larger clone turns up one base away.

What the study reported, not specific to this receptor: TCR beta diversity was reported as significantly higher in malignant tumors than in benign nodules, in both blood and tumor samples.

The CDR3 runs 12 amino acids, cysteine and phenylalanine included. The DNA shown is the 36-base CDR3, in frame from base 1. V is pared back by 5 bases and J by 0 bases, with 4 bases lying between the germline termini. No patient had received any treatment before thyroid surgery. Using T-cell receptor beta sequencing, the study looked back at clinical samples from patients collected from about 2011 to 2018. This sequence was found in a female donor with papillary thyroid cancer or a benign thyroid nodule (not recorded which). Some clones in this sample may be carry-over from other donors' samples. The sequenced sample consisted of tumor tissue. The receptor chain draws on TRBV12-3 or TRBV12-4 and TRBJ1-1; no D gene call is confident. Here is the DNA: TGTGCCAGCAGTCCAATGAACACTGAAGCTTTCTTT. This encodes CASSPMNTEAFF.